The 7 T cell receptor beta chains below all came from one sample that was sequenced in a study of blood T cell repertoires in COVID-19. Clones were sequenced by immunoSEQ multiplex PCR, and TCRdb holds only the in-frame ones, with some missing. The data show more than 65,000 clones, approximately 79% seen once. Sample: peripheral blood. All receptors derive from a woman between 45 and 60 years old with acute or convalescent COVID-19.

The J gene is TRBJ1-2, the V gene TRBV6-5, with 9 nucleotides matching TRBD1. The CDR3 extends over 15 amino acids. The V and J ends lost 8 bases and 2 bases, in that order; junction bases with no gene match: 9. CDR1 MNHEY and CDR2 SVGAGI come from the germline V gene. This CDR3 is CASARGDRGNYGYTF. CDR3 sequence (DNA): TGTGCCAGCGCCCGCGGAGACAGGGGGAACTATGGCTACACCTTC.

This clone was observed a few times. The rearrangement joins TRBV18 to TRBJ1-5; D is perhaps TRBD1 (5 bases). V shed 2 bases and J shed 2 bases, with 10 bases lying between them. CDR1 and CDR2 (germline): KGHSH, LQKENI. The CDR3 extends over 15 amino acids. Here the CDR3 reads CASSPLGGGNQPQHF. As DNA, the CDR3 is TGTGCCAGCTCACCATTGGGAGGGGGCAATCAGCCCCAGCATTTT. The variable domain in full, with the rest retrieved from reference TRBV18 and TRBJ1-5, is NAGVMQNPRHLVRRRGQEARLRCSPMKGHSHVYWYRQLPEEGLKFMVYLQKENIIDESGMPKERFSAEFPKEGPSILRIQQVVRGDSAAYFCASSPLGGGNQPQHFGDGTRLSIL.

The CDR3, as DNA: TGTGCCAGCAGTCCCGTCCCGGAAGCTTTCTTT. Encoded protein: CASSPVPEAFF. The J gene is TRBJ1-1, the V gene TRBV6-6, with D unclear. V gave up 5 bases and J gave up 8 bases, with 9 bases separating them. The CDR3 sequence is 11 residues long. Germline CDR1 MNHNY, CDR2 SVGAGI (reference sequence).

This chain joins TRBV7-8 and TRBJ2-2; 11 positions match TRBD1. The CDR3 consists of 17 residues. Trimming cost V 5 bases and J 6 bases; bases outside gene matches: 11. In germline, CDR1 is SGHVS, CDR2 FQNEAQ. The CDR3 DNA follows: TGTGCCAGCAGCCCCACCGGGACAGGGGGATGGTCCGGGGAGCTGTTTTTT. It is translated as CASSPTGTGGWSGELFF.

The genes are TRBV4-3 and TRBJ2-5, with 8 bases identical to TRBD2. With 1 base clipped from V and 0 bases from J, the junction kept 7 bases outside the gene matches. CDR3 length equals 17 residues. Germline CDR1 reads LGHNA; CDR2 reads YSLEER. CDR3 coding DNA: TGCGCCAGCAGCCAAGCCTCTCCTAGCGGGTACCAAGAGACCCAGTACTTC. It encodes CASSQASPSGYQETQYF.

This chain connects TRBV5-5 to TRBJ2-2, with 7 bases fitting TRBD1. The germline CDR1 and CDR2 sequences are SGHKS and YYEKEE (reference sequence). This CDR3 contains 14 residues. V shed 0 bases, J shed 6 bases, and the junction held 2 bases outside the gene matches. CDR3 in DNA: TGTGCCAGCAGCTTGGGACAGGGTGCCGGGGAGCTGTTTTTT. Translation: CASSLGQGAGELFF.

The rearrangement links TRBV18 to TRBJ2-7; no reliable D call. Germline V CDR1 and CDR2: KGHSH, LQKENI. This CDR3 is built from 13 residues. V dropped 5 bases and J dropped 7 bases, with 15 bases sitting between them. CDR3 DNA sequence: TGTGCCAGCTCATTATCGGGTCCTTGGGAGCAGTACTTC. Its protein is CASSLSGPWEQYF.